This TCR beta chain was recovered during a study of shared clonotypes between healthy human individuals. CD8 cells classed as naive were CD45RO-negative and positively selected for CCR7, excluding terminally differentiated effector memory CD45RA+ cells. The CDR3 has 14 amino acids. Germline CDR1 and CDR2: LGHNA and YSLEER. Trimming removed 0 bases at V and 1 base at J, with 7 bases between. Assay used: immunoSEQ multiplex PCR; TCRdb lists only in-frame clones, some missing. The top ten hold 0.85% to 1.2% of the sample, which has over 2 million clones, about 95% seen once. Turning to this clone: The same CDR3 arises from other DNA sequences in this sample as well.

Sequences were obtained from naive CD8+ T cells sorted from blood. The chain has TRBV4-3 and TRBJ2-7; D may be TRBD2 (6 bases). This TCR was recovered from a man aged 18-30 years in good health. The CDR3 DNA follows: TGCGCCAGCAGCCAAGACGGGGGATCCTACGAGCAGTACTTC. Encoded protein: CASSQDGGSYEQYF.